Below, one T cell receptor beta chain is given with its context. The specificity of this receptor is unknown. It has no much larger one-base neighbor in the sample; base qualities were not kept. These data originate in a study of T cell changes during pregnancy in multiple sclerosis (dated by TCRdb to between 2017 and 2020). Regarding the study in general: The study looked at changes in the T cell repertoire across pregnancy in women with multiple sclerosis.

The germline V gene gives CDR1 as SGHRS and CDR2 as YFSETQ. The CDR3 runs 14 amino acids, cysteine and phenylalanine included. CDR3 DNA is the only sequence kept; it has 42 bases, read in frame from the first base. Trimming removed 0 bases from V and 2 bases from J, leaving 9 bases between the germline ends. The receptor library was made with the immunoSEQ multiplex PCR assay. TCRdb provides this immuneACCESS table in a form limited to in-frame rearrangements. Some clones are lacking; in checked studies, under half of them reflect an unresolved V gene, and why the rest are absent is not known. Within this sample are over 90,000 clones, with around nine tenths of them counted one time only. Jointly, the top ten make up 0.75% to 0.95% of the sample.

This receptor was obtained from a female donor with multiple sclerosis, enrolled in a pregnancy study. The rearranged segments are TRBV5-1 and TRBJ2-7; there is no confident call for the D gene. This sample comprised peripheral blood, obtained after pregnancy. Read as DNA, the sequence is TGCGCCAGCAGCTTGGACAGATCCACCTACGAGCAGTACTTC. Its product reads: CASSLDRSTYEQYF.